This T cell receptor beta chain derives from a study of spatial heterogeneity in lung cancer (dated by TCRdb to between 2017 and 2020). Describing the broader study: More beta-chain than alpha-chain transcripts were consistently detected, likely reflecting higher beta-chain transcript abundance. In the raw uncorrected reads, each unique combination of TCR and UMI appeared on average more than ten times. TCR alpha and beta repertoires were quantitatively compared across multiple tumor regions, matched nontumor lung and blood in non-small cell lung cancer. Nonsynonymous mutation counts, determined by whole-exome sequencing of tumor tissue, were related to TCR repertoire features. At surgery, both alpha and beta chains were TCR-sequenced in 220 tumor regions, roughly 64 matched nontumor lung samples and around 50 PBMC samples. What the research found in general, with its limitations: Confirming at a functional level the hypothesis that regional TCRs recognize regional mutations was considered to require additional single-cell paired TCR alpha and beta sequencing. Ubiquitous expanded tumor TCRs were found in blood more often at tumor resection than at routine follow-up.

The library was generated by 5' RACE. Data came from a NextSeq 500. To allow correction of PCR and sequencing errors, the TCR library protocol tagged every TCR cDNA molecule with a unique molecular identifier. The source study handled its data this way. Decombinator tools were used for TCR identification, UMI-based error correction and CDR3 extraction. TCRs above a frequency of 2 per 1,000, corresponding to the top 1% of the tumor frequency distribution, were defined as expanded. Renyi diversity was computed with the R vegan package after each repertoire had been subsampled 100 times to 5,000 TCRs. CDR3 similarity networks were built from amino acid triplet string-kernel similarity, connecting CDR3s with pairwise similarity above 0.82. The public sequencing data were trimmed at Q25 with fastp and processed into clonotypes with MiXCR by TCRdb, which kept only in-frame beta chains. Rows with a matching CDR3 protein are joined into one entry that keeps the most common DNA and genes. Clone size and V and J calls follow TCRdb, not the original study. For this sample the table gives tens of thousands of distinct CDR3 sequences, of which approximately 6.6% were detected only once. The ten largest make up roughly an eighth of the sample.

CDR3 length: 13 amino acids, cysteine to phenylalanine. Kept here is only the CDR3 DNA, which spans 39 bases and is read in frame from base 1. CDR1 and CDR2 are read off the germline V gene (reference sequence) as SSHAT and FNYEAQ. In light of the paper, this sample's time point label describes: sample taken at primary tumor resection. For TCR sequencing, whole RNA was extracted from tumor and nontumor lung tissue, or from cryopreserved PBMC samples, and no cell sorting was done. Donors were under 95 patients with early-stage, untreated non-small cell lung cancer from the lung TRACERx cohort. A patient was chosen for TCR sequencing only when enough RNA was available from at least two tumor regions. This clonotype was found a few times. The clone's antigen remains unknown. Compared with germline, one end of the junction differs, possibly owing to a read error.

The material was PBMCs, obtained at surgery. This TCR derives from a male donor with early-stage non-small cell lung cancer. The rearrangement combines TRBV7-7 with TRBJ2-2, with the identity of the D gene unclear. The CDR3 has the sequence CASSPLSTGELFF. The nucleotide sequence is given as TGTGCTAGCAGCCCCTTGAGCACCGGGGAGCTGTTTTTT.